The next 31 T cell receptor beta chains were all read from a single sample in a study of monozygotic twins with cystic fibrosis. Produced via immunoSEQ multiplex PCR; TCRdb's table is partial and in-frame only. The profile shows roughly 25,000 clones, approximately 96% of them singletons. The sample consisted of blood. These receptors were collected from a girl between 2 and 10 years old with cystic fibrosis.

This chain uses TRBV6-5 with TRBJ2-7; 11 bases fit TRBD1. Germline V gene sequence: CDR1 MNHEY, CDR2 SVGAGI. The trim removed 6 bases at V and 2 bases at J, leaving 0 bases unmatched. The CDR3 runs to 13 residues. The CDR3 sequence is CASRDRGPYEQYF. DNA of the CDR3: TGTGCCAGCAGGGACAGGGGGCCCTACGAGCAGTACTTC.

V gene TRBV6-5 combines with J gene TRBJ2-7; TRBD1 aligns across 7 bases. The CDR3 sequence is 14 residues long. Germline trimming cut 6 bases from V and 2 bases from J; bases unmatched to any gene: 7. Germline values: CDR1 MNHEY, CDR2 SVGAGI. The DNA of the CDR3 is TGTGCCAGCAGGGCACCTGGGACAGCCTACGAGCAGTACTTC. This encodes CASRAPGTAYEQYF.

This chain uses TRBV9 with TRBJ1-4, with D unresolved. CDR1 SGDLS and CDR2 YYNGEE come from the germline V gene. CDR3 length: 15 residues. The V and J ends lost 3 bases and 8 bases respectively, with 17 bases between them. Here the CDR3 reads CASSGGRSRIEKLFF. The DNA of the CDR3 is TGTGCCAGCAGCGGAGGACGGAGCCGAATCGAAAAACTGTTTTTT.

The rearrangement links TRBV4-2 to TRBJ2-1; tentatively, D is TRBD1 (5 bases). The CDR3 loop spans 14 amino acids. The V and J ends lost 1 base and 7 bases respectively, with 11 bases between them. The germline V gene has CDR1 LGHNA and CDR2 YNFKEQ. The DNA of the CDR3 is TGTGCCAGCAGCCAAGGGGGCCCTGGTAATGAGCAGTTCTTC. It specifies CASSQGGPGNEQFF.

The rearrangement links TRBV5-5 to TRBJ2-7, with a tentative D call TRBD2 (5 bases). The germline V gene encodes CDR1 SGHKS and CDR2 YYEKEE (reference sequence). The CDR3 is 12 amino acids. With 2 bases removed from V and 4 bases from J, the gap between germline ends came to 7 bases. The CDR3 nucleotides are TGTGCCAGCAGCTTCCCGGGGTACGAGCAGTACTTC. It codes for CASSFPGYEQYF.

This chain connects TRBV7-9 to TRBJ1-1; tentative D call: TRBD1 (6 bases). CDR1 and CDR2 from the germline V gene are SEHNR and FQNEAQ (reference sequence). V shed 5 bases and J shed 5 bases, with 12 bases lying between them. This CDR3 has 13 amino acids. The DNA for the CDR3 is TGTGCCAGCAGCCGAGGGGGAGGAACTGAAGCTTTCTTT. Protein: CASSRGGGTEAFF.

The chain combines TRBV9 with TRBJ2-7; TRBD2 aligns across 9 bases. This CDR3 has 13 amino acids. The ends lost 5 bases at V and 6 bases at J; junction bases unmatched: 6. CDR1 and CDR2 (germline): SGDLS, YYNGEE. CDR3 bases: TGTGCCAGCAGTTCCAGGGGACTAGCCGAGCAGTACTTC. Encoded protein: CASSSRGLAEQYF.

The chain recombines TRBV5-1 with TRBJ2-7; 13 nucleotides align to TRBD2. Germline V gene lookup returns CDR1 SGHRS and CDR2 YFSETQ. The V segment lost 7 bases and the J segment 7 bases; nucleotides outside the gene matches: 8. The CDR3 is 14 residues long. In DNA, the CDR3 is TGCGCCAGCTCCTGGACTAGCGGGAGAGATGAGCAGTACTTC. It specifies CASSWTSGRDEQYF.

The V and J genes are TRBV28 and TRBJ1-1; the D is unclear. V lost 3 bases and J 3 bases, leaving 11 bases between the germline ends. Germline CDR1 is MDHEN and CDR2 is SYDVKM. This CDR3 spans 14 amino acids. CDR3 DNA: TGTGCCAGCAGTTTGGGTTATAAGGACACTGAAGCTTTCTTT. Translation gives CASSLGYKDTEAFF.

This sequence joins TRBV28 and TRBJ2-7; tentative D call: TRBD1 (5 bases). Germline assignment: CDR1 MDHEN and CDR2 SYDVKM. Trimming shortened V by 2 bases and J by 3 bases, and 8 bases separated the two germline ends. This CDR3 has 13 residues. CDR3 residues: CASSLPDSYEQYF. DNA of the CDR3: TGTGCCAGCAGTTTACCCGACAGCTACGAGCAGTACTTC.

This chain uses TRBV4-1 with TRBJ2-7, with 10 bases aligning to TRBD2. Germline V gives CDR1 MGHRA, CDR2 YSYEKL. This CDR3 spans 16 amino acids. Losses at the gene ends were 0 bases for V and 3 bases for J; bases not matched to a gene: 5. The CDR3 DNA reads TGCGCCAGCAGCCAAGAAGTACTAGCGGGAAGCTACGAGCAGTACTTC. The encoded protein is CASSQEVLAGSYEQYF.

This chain links TRBV27 with TRBJ2-7, with D possibly TRBD2 on 5 matching bases. CDR3 length equals 13 residues. V was pared by 5 bases and J by 9 bases, with 17 bases between. Per germline, CDR1 MNHEY and CDR2 SMNVEV (reference sequence). This chain's CDR3 is CASSIGLIGSQYF. The DNA of the CDR3 is TGTGCCAGCAGTATTGGACTGATCGGCTCGCAGTACTTC.

The chain links TRBV7-9 to TRBJ2-5; no definite D call. V shed 3 bases and J shed 3 bases, with 8 bases lying between them. CDR1 is SEHNR, CDR2 FQNEAQ, per germline (reference sequence). The CDR3 has 13 residues. This chain's CDR3 is CASSLYTEETQYF. In DNA, the CDR3 is TGTGCCAGCAGCTTGTATACGGAAGAGACCCAGTACTTC.

The DNA for the CDR3 is TGCAGCGTGGGGCAGGGGGCAGGTCAGCCCCAGCATTTT. It codes for CSVGQGAGQPQHF. The chain carries TRBV29-1 and TRBJ1-5; 8 bases agree with TRBD1. This CDR3 comprises 13 residues. After removal of 6 bases from V and 6 bases from J, the junction contained 7 bases not matched to a gene. Germline CDR1 SQVTM, CDR2 ANQGSEA.

This chain joins TRBV4-1 and TRBJ2-7; D not certain. The V end was cut by 2 bases, the J end by 1 base, with 12 bases between. The germline V gene encodes CDR1 MGHRA and CDR2 YSYEKL. This CDR3 has 15 amino acids. The CDR3 DNA reads TGCGCCAGCAGCCAAACCCTCGTCAAGTCCTACGAGCAGTACTTC. Protein: CASSQTLVKSYEQYF.

The rearrangement uses TRBV4-1 and TRBJ2-3; possible D gene TRBD1, 5 bases. The V and J ends lost 4 bases and 1 base respectively, with 15 bases between them. CDR1 is MGHRA and CDR2 is YSYEKL in the germline V gene. This CDR3 comprises 16 residues. Here the CDR3 reads CASSPSERGGTDTQYF. The DNA for the CDR3 is TGCGCCAGCAGCCCCTCGGAAAGGGGCGGCACAGATACGCAGTATTTT.

The sample holds one count of this clone. The J gene is TRBJ1-5, the V gene TRBV30; D not certain. The CDR3 runs 13 residues. The ends were cut back, 0 bases at V and 6 bases at J, with 9 bases in the middle. Germline V gene data show CDR1 as GTSNPN and CDR2 as SVGIG (reference sequence). The CDR3 protein is CAWSVLGAQPQHF. CDR3 sequence (DNA): TGTGCCTGGAGTGTACTCGGTGCTCAGCCCCAGCATTTT.

J is TRBJ1-4 and V is TRBV2; no definite D call. Germline V gives CDR1 SNHLY, CDR2 FYNNEI. This CDR3 region has 15 residues. V gave up 7 bases and J gave up 0 bases, with 12 bases separating them. CDR3: CASTNDQATNEKLFF. Written as DNA, the CDR3 is TGTGCCAGCACTAACGATCAGGCAACTAATGAAAAACTGTTTTTT.

This chain joins TRBV6-6 and TRBJ2-7, with 10 bases aligning to TRBD2. The CDR3 runs 13 residues. The germline V gene encodes CDR1 MNHNY and CDR2 SVGAGI (reference sequence). J lost 12 bases, V lost 6 bases, and 11 bases had no gene match. The CDR3 DNA reads TGTGCCAGCAGCACCCCGGGACTAGCGCTTTGGTACTTC. It yields the protein CASSTPGLALWYF.

This CDR3 is CASSPSGTGQPQHF. CDR3 DNA: TGTGCCAGCTCACCGTCGGGGACAGGGCAGCCCCAGCATTTT. V and J are TRBV18 and TRBJ1-5; 9 bases agree with TRBD1. Trimming cost V 3 bases and J 7 bases; bases outside gene matches: 4. CDR3 size: 14 residues. CDR1 KGHSH and CDR2 LQKENI come from the germline V gene.

This chain connects TRBV11-2 to TRBJ1-5; no definite D call. This CDR3 comprises 13 residues. Trimming removed 3 bases from V and 4 bases from J, with 7 bases in between. Per germline, CDR1 SGHAT and CDR2 FQNNGV. The CDR3 nucleotides are TGTGCCAGCAGCTTCGGGAGGAATCAGCCCCAGCATTTT. Its protein is CASSFGRNQPQHF.

This sequence joins TRBV19 and TRBJ1-1, with D possibly TRBD1 on 6 matching bases. V was shortened by 5 bases and J by 4 bases, with 14 bases between the two germline ends. The CDR3 is 14 amino acids. Germline loops: CDR1 LNHDA, CDR2 SQIVND (reference sequence). Written as DNA, the CDR3 is TGTGCCAGTAGTTGGGGGGGCTCGATCACTGAAGCTTTCTTT. It translates to CASSWGGSITEAFF.

The rearrangement links TRBV10-2 to TRBJ2-7, with D hard to call. There are 13 residues in the CDR3. V lost 2 bases, J lost 2 bases, and 7 bases lay in between. Germline V lookup: CDR1 WSHSY, CDR2 SAAADI. The CDR3 reads CASSERNPYEQYF. The DNA of the CDR3 is TGCGCCAGCAGTGAGAGGAACCCCTACGAGCAGTACTTC.

This chain's CDR3 is CASSFNRDQPQHF. The CDR3 nucleotides are TGTGCCAGCAGCTTCAACAGGGACCAGCCCCAGCATTTT. The chain uses TRBV7-9 and TRBJ1-5; D perhaps matches TRBD1 (6 bases). Per the germline V gene, CDR1 is SEHNR and CDR2 is FQNEAQ (reference sequence). V lost 3 bases, J lost 7 bases, and 10 bases lay in between. This CDR3 region has 13 residues. Full variable domain (outside the CDR3, taken from reference TRBV7-9 and TRBJ1-5): DTGVSQNPRHKITKRGQNVTFRCDPISEHNRLYWYRQTLGQGPEFLTYFQNEAQLEKSRLLSDRFSAERPKGSFSTLEIQRTEQGDSAMYLCASSFNRDQPQHFGDGTRLSIL.

The chain is built from TRBV7-6 and TRBJ1-3; D uncertain. Deletions cut 5 bases from V and 4 bases from J, with 12 bases between. This CDR3 has 14 residues. In germline, CDR1 is SGHVS, CDR2 FNYEAQ. The CDR3 region has the DNA TGTGCCAGCAGCCCCGAGGTCGCCGGAAACACCATATATTTT. Its translation: CASSPEVAGNTIYF.

The chain is built from TRBV7-9 and TRBJ2-1; tentatively, D is TRBD1 (5 bases). The length of the CDR3 is 14 residues. In germline, CDR1 is SEHNR, CDR2 FQNEAQ (reference sequence). Trimming took off 1 base at V and 7 bases at J, with 11 bases between the two ends. CDR3 DNA sequence: TGTGCCAGCAGCTTAGTCCGGACAACAAATGAGCAGTTCTTC. Translated: CASSLVRTTNEQFF.

The chain uses TRBV9 and TRBJ2-3, with 9 bases aligning to TRBD2. V gave up 0 bases and J gave up 6 bases; unmatched junction bases: 8. CDR1 is SGDLS and CDR2 is YYNGEE in the germline V gene. This CDR3 is 16 amino acids long. As DNA, the CDR3 is TGTGCCAGCAGCGTAGCTGGCGGGAGGGGGTTGGATACGCAGTATTTT. Its translation: CASSVAGGRGLDTQYF.

CDR3 loop: CASSGGSYEQYF. CDR3 coding DNA: TGTGCCAGCAGCGGGGGGAGTTACGAGCAGTACTTC. The V call is TRBV7-2, the J call TRBJ2-7, with D possibly matching TRBD2 (6 bases). The CDR3 spans 12 residues. Trimming stripped 5 bases from V and 4 bases from J, with 9 bases between. Looked up from germline, CDR1 is SGHTA and CDR2 is FQGNSA. The variable domain in full, with the rest retrieved from reference TRBV7-2 and TRBJ2-7, is GAGVSQSPSNKVTEKGKDVELRCDPISGHTALYWYRQSLGQGLEFLIYFQGNSAPDKSGLPSDRFSAERTGGSVSTLTIQRTQQEDSAVYLCASSGGSYEQYFGPGTRLTVT.

This chain joins TRBV25-1 and TRBJ1-2; 9 bases agree with TRBD1. Germline V gives CDR1 MGHDK, CDR2 SYGVNS. The CDR3 runs 14 residues. V shed 5 bases, J shed 5 bases, and the junction held 6 bases outside the gene matches. The CDR3 nucleotides read TGTGCCAGCAGTACCCGGACAGGGGCATATGGCTACACCTTC. This gives the protein CASSTRTGAYGYTF.

Remarks on this clone: The sample contains more than one DNA sequence encoding this CDR3. The V call is TRBV11-2, the J call TRBJ2-5; D gene uncertain. V was trimmed by 3 bases and J by 3 bases, leaving 2 bases between them. Germline-derived CDR1 and CDR2 are SGHAT and FQNNGV. This CDR3 is 11 amino acids long. The CDR3 sequence: CASSLKETQYF. The CDR3 nucleotides are TGTGCCAGCAGCTTGAAAGAGACCCAGTACTTC.

The rearrangement links TRBV11-2 to TRBJ2-2, with a tentative D call TRBD1 (6 bases). With 5 bases removed from V and 6 bases from J, the gap between germline ends came to 13 bases. Germline-derived CDR1 and CDR2 are SGHAT and FQNNGV. The CDR3 is made up of 14 amino acids. Written as DNA, the CDR3 is TGTGCCAGCAGCGGCAGGGGTAGTCCCGGGGAGCTGTTTTTT. It is translated as CASSGRGSPGELFF.